The 9 T cell receptor beta chains reported below all come from one sample, sequenced in a study of blood T cell repertoires in COVID-19. Method: immunoSEQ multiplex PCR; TCRdb's copy keeps in-frame clones and lacks some. There are 55,000 or so clones in the sample; over 75% occur only once, and 6% to 8.5% lies in the top ten. The sample was peripheral blood. These receptors were obtained from a man in his fifties or sixties with active or convalescent COVID-19.

CDR3 region: CASSRSGTGLSGNTIYF. The CDR3 bases are TGCGCCAGCAGCAGATCCGGGACAGGTCTCTCTGGAAACACCATATATTTT. The chain recombines TRBV5-1 with TRBJ1-3; 8 bases match TRBD1. The CDR3 is 17 amino acids. V shed 4 bases, J shed 0 bases, and the junction held 9 bases outside the gene matches. The germline V gene has CDR1 SGHRS and CDR2 YFSETQ.

V and J are TRBV12-5 and TRBJ1-2; possible D gene TRBD1, 6 bases. There are 16 residues in the CDR3. Per the germline V gene, CDR1 is LGHNT and CDR2 is FRNRAP. V shed 7 bases and J shed 3 bases, with 21 bases lying between them. CDR3 DNA: TGTGCTAGTGCTTATTACCGGACAGTGAGATACTATGGCTACACCTTC. Amino acids: CASAYYRTVRYYGYTF.

The chain employs TRBV19 and TRBJ1-2; no clear D gene. The V gene's germline CDR1 is LNHDA and CDR2 SQIVND (reference sequence). V was clipped by 1 base and J by 0 bases, with 9 bases between them. This CDR3 is built from 15 residues. CDR3 residues: CASSIVVAANYGYTF. The CDR3 DNA follows: TGTGCCAGTAGTATAGTAGTAGCCGCTAACTATGGCTACACCTTC.

V is TRBV6-2 or TRBV6-3 and J is TRBJ2-2; TRBD2 is a possible D gene (6 bases). The CDR3 contains 19 residues. The germline V and J ends were trimmed by 0 bases and 0 bases, with 17 bases remaining between them. The V gene's germline CDR1 is MNHEY and CDR2 SVGEGT. CDR3 sequence reads: CASSYSRGTRPTNTGELFF. The CDR3 region has the DNA TGTGCCAGCAGTTACTCCCGGGGGACTCGACCAACGAACACCGGGGAGCTGTTTTTT.

The J gene is TRBJ2-3, the V gene TRBV27; D remains ambiguous. Germline CDR1 and CDR2: MNHEY and SMNVEV (reference sequence). CDR3 length equals 14 residues. V lost 11 bases to trimming and J lost 2 bases, with 17 bases between them. CDR3 nucleotide sequence: TGTGCCTCGAACCCACTGCGTTCCACAGATACGCAGTATTTT. Translated, it gives CASNPLRSTDTQYF.

V gene TRBV10-3 combines with J gene TRBJ2-5, with TRBD2 matching 12 bases. CDR1 is ENHRY and CDR2 is SYGVKD in the germline V gene. The CDR3 has 17 residues. Trimming took 0 bases from V and 5 from J; bases not matched to a gene: 7. The chain's CDR3 is CAISESSSSGRVETQYF. The CDR3 region has the DNA TGTGCCATCAGTGAGTCGAGTTCTAGCGGGAGGGTGGAGACCCAGTACTTC.

This rearrangement joins TRBV5-1 to TRBJ1-5; D remains unclear. Germline CDR1 and CDR2: SGHRS and YFSETQ. With 4 bases removed from V and 1 base from J, the gap between germline ends came to 9 bases. The CDR3 covers 14 residues. The CDR3 here is CASSIDGSNQPQHF. The CDR3 DNA sequence: TGCGCCAGCAGCATCGACGGGAGCAATCAGCCCCAGCATTTT.

The V call is TRBV6-6, the J call TRBJ2-1, with D tentatively TRBD2 (7 bases). CDR1 MNHNY and CDR2 SVGAGI come from the germline V gene (reference sequence). This CDR3 is 16 amino acids long. Trimming shortened V by 6 bases and J by 7 bases, and 22 bases separated the two germline ends. CDR3 region: CASSARRAGDTNEQFF. The CDR3 DNA sequence: TGTGCCAGCAGCGCAAGGCGGGCGGGGGACACGAATGAGCAGTTCTTC.

The V and J genes are TRBV7-9 and TRBJ2-7, with D perhaps matching TRBD1 (7 bases). CDR3 length: 14 residues. V lost 7 bases and J lost 2, with 15 bases in between. In germline, CDR1 is SEHNR, CDR2 FQNEAQ (reference sequence). The chain's CDR3 is CASTKQGGPYEQYF. CDR3 DNA sequence: TGTGCCAGCACCAAGCAGGGGGGTCCCTACGAGCAGTACTTC.